Detailed here is one T cell receptor (beta chain). A read error may account for a junction end that differs from germline. Original processing methods: Nucleated cell number was recorded as an estimate derived from reference gene primer amplification. Profiling relied on immunoSEQ multiplex PCR, and the TCRdb table lists in-frame clones only, not all of them. That table is the source of V, J and clone size, and D and trimming were worked out from the DNA. The sample consists of about 33,000 clones, approximately 89% of them appearing once. This entry is derived from a study of blood T cell repertoires in COVID-19. At the level of the study: Samples of COVID-19 (acute and convalescent) were obtained from the United States, Italy and Spain. From T cells, B-cell-depleted T cells, or PBMCs came the material, which was cDNA or gDNA.

The CDR3 totals 13 residues. The germline CDR1 and CDR2 sequences are MNHEY and SVGAGI. Sequencing was performed on peripheral blood. The receptor comes from a human donor in a cohort sampled during active COVID-19. This chain joins TRBV6-5 and TRBJ1-1; D call uncertain. CDR3 amino acids: CASSYAHNTEAFF. In DNA, the CDR3 is TGTGCCAGCAGTTACGCACATAACACCGAAGCTTTCTTT.